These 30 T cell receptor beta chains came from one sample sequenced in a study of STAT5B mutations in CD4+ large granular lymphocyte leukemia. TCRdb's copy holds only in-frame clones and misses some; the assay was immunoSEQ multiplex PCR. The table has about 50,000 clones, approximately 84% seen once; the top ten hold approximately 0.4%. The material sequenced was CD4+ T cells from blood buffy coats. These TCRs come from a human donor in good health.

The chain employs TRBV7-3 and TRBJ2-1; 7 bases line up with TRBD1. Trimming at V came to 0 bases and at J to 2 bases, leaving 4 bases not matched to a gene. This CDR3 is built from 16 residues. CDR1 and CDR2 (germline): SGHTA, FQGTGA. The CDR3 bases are TGTGCCAGCAGCTTAACATCAGGGACAGCCTACAATGAGCAGTTCTTC. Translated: CASSLTSGTAYNEQFF.

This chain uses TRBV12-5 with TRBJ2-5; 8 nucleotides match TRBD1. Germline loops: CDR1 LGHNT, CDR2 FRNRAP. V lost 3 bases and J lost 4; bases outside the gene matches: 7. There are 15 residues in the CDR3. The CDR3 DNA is TGTGCTAGTGGTTTCGGACAGGGCGGTTTAGAGACCCAGTACTTC. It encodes CASGFGQGGLETQYF.

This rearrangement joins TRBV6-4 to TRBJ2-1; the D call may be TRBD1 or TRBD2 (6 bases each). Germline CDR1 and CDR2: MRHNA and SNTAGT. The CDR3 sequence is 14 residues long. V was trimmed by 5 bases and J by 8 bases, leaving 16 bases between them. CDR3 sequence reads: CASSNEGGFDEQFF. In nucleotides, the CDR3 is TGTGCCAGCAGTAACGAGGGGGGCTTCGATGAGCAGTTCTTC.

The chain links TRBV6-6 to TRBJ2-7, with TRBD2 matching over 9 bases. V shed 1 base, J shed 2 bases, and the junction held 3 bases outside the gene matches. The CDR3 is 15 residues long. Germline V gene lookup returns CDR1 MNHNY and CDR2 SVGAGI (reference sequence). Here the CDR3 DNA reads TGTGCCAGCAGTTACTGGACTAGCGACCCCTACGAGCAGTACTTC. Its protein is CASSYWTSDPYEQYF.

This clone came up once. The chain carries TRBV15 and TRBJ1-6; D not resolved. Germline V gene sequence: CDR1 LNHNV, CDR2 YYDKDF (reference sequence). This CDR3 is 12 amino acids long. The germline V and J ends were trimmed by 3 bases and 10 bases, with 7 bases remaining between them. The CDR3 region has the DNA TGTGCCACCAGCAGCACCCAATCACCCCTCCACTTT. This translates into CATSSTQSPLHF.

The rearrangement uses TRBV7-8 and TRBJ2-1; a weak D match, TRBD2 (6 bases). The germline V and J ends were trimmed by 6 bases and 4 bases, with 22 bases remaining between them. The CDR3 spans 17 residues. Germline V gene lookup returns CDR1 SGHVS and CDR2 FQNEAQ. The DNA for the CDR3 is TGTGCCAGCAGGCCTACTTACTCGTCTGGAGGGTACAATGAGCAGTTCTTC. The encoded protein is CASRPTYSSGGYNEQFF.

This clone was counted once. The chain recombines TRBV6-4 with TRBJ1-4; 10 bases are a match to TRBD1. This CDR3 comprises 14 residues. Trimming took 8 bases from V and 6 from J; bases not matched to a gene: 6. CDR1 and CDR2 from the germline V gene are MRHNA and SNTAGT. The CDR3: CASSRTGGDEKLFF. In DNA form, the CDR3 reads TGTGCCAGCTCGCGGACAGGGGGAGATGAAAAACTGTTTTTT.

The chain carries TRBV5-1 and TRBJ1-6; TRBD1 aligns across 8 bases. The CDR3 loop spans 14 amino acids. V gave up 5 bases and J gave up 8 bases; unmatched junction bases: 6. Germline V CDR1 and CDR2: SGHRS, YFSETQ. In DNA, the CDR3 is TGCGCCAGCAGTTCGGACAGGGTGGATTCACCCCTCCACTTT. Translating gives CASSSDRVDSPLHF.

This CDR3 reads CASSYSSGGNNEQYF. In DNA form, the CDR3 reads TGTGCCAGCAGTTACTCTAGCGGGGGAAATAACGAGCAGTACTTC. This rearrangement joins TRBV6-5 to TRBJ2-7, with 9 bases that match TRBD2. Unmatched junction bases numbered 5, after V lost 0 bases and J lost 5 bases. The CDR3 spans 15 residues. CDR1 is MNHEY and CDR2 is SVGAGI in the germline V gene.

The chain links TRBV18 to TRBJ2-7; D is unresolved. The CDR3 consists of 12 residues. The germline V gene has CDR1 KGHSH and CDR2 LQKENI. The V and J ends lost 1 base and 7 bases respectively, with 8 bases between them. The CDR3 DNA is TGTGCCAGCTCACCACGGCTATTGGAGCAGTACTTC. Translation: CASSPRLLEQYF.

The chain's CDR3 is CASRPARDRGGAFF. The CDR3 nucleotides read TGTGCCAGCAGGCCCGCCCGGGACAGGGGAGGAGCTTTCTTT. The chain couples TRBV6-5 to TRBJ1-1, with TRBD1 matching over 10 bases. J gave up 10 bases and V 6 bases, and 11 bases lay outside the gene matches. Germline assignment: CDR1 MNHEY and CDR2 SVGAGI. CDR3 size: 14 residues.

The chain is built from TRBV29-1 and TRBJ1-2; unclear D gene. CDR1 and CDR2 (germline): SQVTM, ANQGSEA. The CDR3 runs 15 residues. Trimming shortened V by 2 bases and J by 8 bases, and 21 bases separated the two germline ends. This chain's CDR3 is CSVESGTSRWEGYTF. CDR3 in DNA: TGCAGCGTTGAAAGTGGAACCTCACGCTGGGAAGGCTACACCTTC. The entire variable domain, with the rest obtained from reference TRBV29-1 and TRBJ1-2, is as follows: SAVISQKPSRDICQRGTSLTIQCQVDSQVTMMFWYRQQPGQSLTLIATANQGSEATYESGFVIDKFPISRPNLTFSTLTVSNMSPEDSSIYLCSVESGTSRWEGYTFGSGTRLTVV.

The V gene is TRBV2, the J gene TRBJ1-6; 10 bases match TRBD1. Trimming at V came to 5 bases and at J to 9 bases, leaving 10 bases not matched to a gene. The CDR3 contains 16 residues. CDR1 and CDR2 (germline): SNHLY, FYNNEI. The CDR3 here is CASSSIRQGASSPLHF. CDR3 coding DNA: TGTGCCAGCAGTTCCATTAGACAGGGGGCGAGTTCACCCCTCCACTTT. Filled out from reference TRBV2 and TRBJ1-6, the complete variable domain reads EPEVTQTPSHQVTQMGQEVILRCVPISNHLYFYWYRQILGQKVEFLVSFYNNEISEKSEIFDDQFSVERPDGSNFTLKIRSTKLEDSAMYFCASSSIRQGASSPLHFGNGTRLTVT.

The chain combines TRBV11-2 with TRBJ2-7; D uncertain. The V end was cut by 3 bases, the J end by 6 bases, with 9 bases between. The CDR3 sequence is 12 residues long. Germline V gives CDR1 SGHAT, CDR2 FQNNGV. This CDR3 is CASSFISVEQYF. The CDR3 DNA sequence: TGTGCCAGCAGCTTTATATCGGTCGAGCAGTACTTC.

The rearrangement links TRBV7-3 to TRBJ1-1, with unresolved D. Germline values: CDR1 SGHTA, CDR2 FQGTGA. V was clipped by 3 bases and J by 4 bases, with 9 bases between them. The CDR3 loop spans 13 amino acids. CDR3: CASSFGDPTEAFF. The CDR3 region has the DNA TGTGCCAGCAGCTTTGGCGATCCCACTGAAGCTTTCTTT.

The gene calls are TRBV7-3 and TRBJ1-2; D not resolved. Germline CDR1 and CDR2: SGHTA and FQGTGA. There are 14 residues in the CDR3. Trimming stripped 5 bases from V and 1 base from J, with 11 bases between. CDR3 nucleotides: TGTGCCAGCAGCCCTGACGGACTTAACTATGGCTACACCTTC. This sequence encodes CASSPDGLNYGYTF.

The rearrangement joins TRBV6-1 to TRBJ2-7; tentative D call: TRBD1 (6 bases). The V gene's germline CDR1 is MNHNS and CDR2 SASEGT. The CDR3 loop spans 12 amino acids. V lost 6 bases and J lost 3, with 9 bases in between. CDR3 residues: CASRPDSYEQYF. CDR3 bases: TGTGCCAGCAGACCGGACAGCTACGAGCAGTACTTC.

As DNA, the CDR3 is TGTGCCAGCAGTCATCAGGGGCCAGGCTACACCTTC. Translating it yields CASSHQGPGYTF. V and J are TRBV28 and TRBJ1-2; tentative D call: TRBD1 (6 bases). The V and J ends lost 5 bases and 8 bases respectively, with 12 bases between them. Germline CDR1 and CDR2: MDHEN and SYDVKM. The length of the CDR3 is 12 residues.

CDR3 amino acids: CASSPPWAAGGLDEQFF. In DNA form, the CDR3 reads TGTGCCAGCAGTCCCCCCTGGGCGGCGGGGGGGCTGGATGAGCAGTTCTTC. This chain links TRBV27 with TRBJ2-1; 9 nucleotides align to TRBD2. V dropped 5 bases and J dropped 8; count of bases not matched to a gene: 16. The CDR3 contains 17 residues. The V gene's germline CDR1 is MNHEY and CDR2 SMNVEV (reference sequence).

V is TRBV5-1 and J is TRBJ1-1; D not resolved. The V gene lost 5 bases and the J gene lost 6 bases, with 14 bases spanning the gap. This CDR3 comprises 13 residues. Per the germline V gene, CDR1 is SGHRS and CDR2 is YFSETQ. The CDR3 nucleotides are TGCGCCAGCAGGAGGCAGCCAGAGTCTGAAGCTTTCTTT. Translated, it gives CASRRQPESEAFF. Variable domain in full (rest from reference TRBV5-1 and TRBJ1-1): KAGVTQTPRYLIKTRGQQVTLSCSPISGHRSVSWYQQTPGQGLQFLFEYFSETQRNKGNFPGRFSGRQFSNSRSEMNVSTLELGDSALYLCASRRQPESEAFFGQGTRLTVV.

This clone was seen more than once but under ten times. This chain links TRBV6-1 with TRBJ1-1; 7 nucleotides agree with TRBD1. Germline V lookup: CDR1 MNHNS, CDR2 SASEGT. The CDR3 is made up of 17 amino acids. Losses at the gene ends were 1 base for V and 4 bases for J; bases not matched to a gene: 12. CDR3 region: CASSEVGNRGLGTEAFF. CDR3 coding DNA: TGTGCCAGCAGTGAAGTAGGTAACAGGGGATTAGGCACTGAAGCTTTCTTT.

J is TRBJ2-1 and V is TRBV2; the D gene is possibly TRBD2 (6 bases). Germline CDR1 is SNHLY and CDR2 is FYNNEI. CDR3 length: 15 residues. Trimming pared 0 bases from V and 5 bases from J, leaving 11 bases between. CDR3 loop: CASSEAGTYNNEQFF. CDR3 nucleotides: TGTGCCAGCAGTGAAGCGGGGACTTATAACAATGAGCAGTTCTTC.

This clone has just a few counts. The CDR3 DNA reads as TGTGCCAGCAGTCACGGGACAGGAACATTTCCCGGGGAGCTGTTTTTT. The encoded protein is CASSHGTGTFPGELFF. V and J are TRBV13 and TRBJ2-2, with 8 nucleotides matching TRBD1. The CDR3 totals 16 residues. Germline V gene sequence: CDR1 PRHDT, CDR2 FYEKMQ (reference sequence). J lost 6 bases, V lost 6 bases, and 12 bases had no gene match.

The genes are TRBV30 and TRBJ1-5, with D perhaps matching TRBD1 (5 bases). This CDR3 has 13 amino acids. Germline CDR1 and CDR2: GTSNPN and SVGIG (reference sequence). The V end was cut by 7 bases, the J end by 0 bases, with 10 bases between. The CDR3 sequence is CALTVNSNQPQHF. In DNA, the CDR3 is TGTGCCTTGACAGTTAATAGCAATCAGCCCCAGCATTTT. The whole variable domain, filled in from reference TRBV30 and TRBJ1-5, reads SQTIHQWPATLVQPVGSPLSLECTVEGTSNPNLYWYRQAAGRGLQLLFYSVGIGQISSEVPQNLSASRPQDRQFILSSKKLLLSDSGFYLCALTVNSNQPQHFGDGTRLSIL.

In DNA form, the CDR3 reads TGCGCCAGCAGTTACGCCTCAGGGGGCCGGCTGGGGGGCACTGAAGCTTTCTTT. Translating it yields CASSYASGGRLGGTEAFF. The chain employs TRBV4-1 and TRBJ1-1; 8 positions match TRBD1. CDR3 length equals 18 residues. V was clipped by 6 bases and J by 4 bases; unmatched bases: 19. Germline CDR1 reads MGHRA; CDR2 reads YSYEKL.

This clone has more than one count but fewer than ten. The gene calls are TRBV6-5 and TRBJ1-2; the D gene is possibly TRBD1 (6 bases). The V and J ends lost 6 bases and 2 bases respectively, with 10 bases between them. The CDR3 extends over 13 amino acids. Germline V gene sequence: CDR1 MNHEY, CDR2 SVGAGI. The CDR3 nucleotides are TGTGCCAGCAGCGAAACAGGGAACTATGGCTACACCTTC. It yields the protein CASSETGNYGYTF.

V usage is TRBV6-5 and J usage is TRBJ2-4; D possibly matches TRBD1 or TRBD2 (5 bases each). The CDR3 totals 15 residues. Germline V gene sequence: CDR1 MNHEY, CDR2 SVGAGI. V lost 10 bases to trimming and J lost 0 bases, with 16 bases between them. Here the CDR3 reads CAKKEQGEAKNIQYF. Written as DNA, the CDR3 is TGTGCCAAAAAGGAGCAGGGAGAAGCCAAAAACATTCAGTACTTC.

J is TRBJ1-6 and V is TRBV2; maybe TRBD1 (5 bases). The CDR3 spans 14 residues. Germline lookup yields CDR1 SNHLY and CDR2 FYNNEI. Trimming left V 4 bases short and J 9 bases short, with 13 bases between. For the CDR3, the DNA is TGTGCCAGCAGTGTCTGGAACGGGGGTTCACCCCTCCACTTT. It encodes CASSVWNGGSPLHF.

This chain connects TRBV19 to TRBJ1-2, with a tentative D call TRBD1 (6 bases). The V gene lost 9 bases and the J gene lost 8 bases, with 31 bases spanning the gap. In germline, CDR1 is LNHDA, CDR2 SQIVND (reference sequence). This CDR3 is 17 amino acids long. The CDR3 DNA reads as TGTGCCAGCAAAATGTTTTGGCAAATACAGGGAGTTAAAGGCTACACCTTC. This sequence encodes CASKMFWQIQGVKGYTF.

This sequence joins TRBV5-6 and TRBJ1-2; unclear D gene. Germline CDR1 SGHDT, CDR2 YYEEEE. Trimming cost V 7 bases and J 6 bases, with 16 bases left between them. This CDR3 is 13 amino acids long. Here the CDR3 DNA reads TGTGCCAGCCGCAACGTAGGTGAGGATGGCTACACCTTC. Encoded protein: CASRNVGEDGYTF.